This T cell receptor (beta chain) was captured by sequencing in a study of breast tumors, draining lymph nodes, adjacent tissues (dated by TCRdb to about 2016). With regard to the full study: In breast cancer patients, the study compared the TCR beta repertoires of tumor, adjacent nontumor tissue and axillary lymph nodes. In human breast cancer, the study set out to assess how tumor, surrounding tissue and draining lymph node repertoires relate to one another and whether T cells might be exchanged between them. Study-wide conclusions, independent of this receptor: The data were considered consistent with the idea that most tumor T cells come from the lymph node and then expand in tumor tissue. The conclusion that tumor T cells originate in lymph nodes was framed as consistent with a hypothesis rather than directly demonstrated. Tumor T-cell repertoires showed less diversity than lymph node repertoires and more diversity than nontumor tissue repertoires, and tumor T-cell repertoires showed preferential V and J gene usage. Tumor and nontumor tissue repertoires were significantly more similar in luminal-like than in basal-like breast cancer.

Sequencing relied on an Illumina HiSeq 2000. TCR beta chain libraries were generated through multiplex PCR amplification. The amplified TCR beta chain products were analyzed by high-throughput sequencing. In-frame beta chains were kept once TCRdb had trimmed the public reads at Q25 with fastp and called clones with MiXCR. Each entry is one CDR3 protein sequence, shown with its most common DNA and genes. Here the sample has approximately 140,000 distinct CDR3 sequences; less than 35% occur a single time. The ten largest clones capture 2% to 2.5% of the sample. From its cysteine to its phenylalanine, the CDR3 spans 14 amino acids. Here the CDR3 DNA is all that survives: 42 bases in frame from base 1. V ends up 3 bases short and J 9 bases short, with an unmatched junction base count of 9. CDR1 and CDR2 are drawn from the germline V gene (reference sequence): GTSNPN, SVGIG. The axillary draining lymph nodes of breast cancer patients were the source of the lymph node samples.

This clonotype was seen ten or more times. Its antigen specificity is not known. No qualities accompany the bases; no much larger clone lies one base away. The chain is made from TRBV30 and TRBJ2-1, and 9 junction bases match TRBD1. What was sequenced was axillary lymph node tissue. The clonotype originates from a female donor with breast cancer. Some clones in this sample may be carry-over from other donors' samples. The sequence in DNA is TGTGCCTGGAGGGTCCGGGGACAGGGATTTGAGCAGTTCTTC. The encoded protein is CAWRVRGQGFEQFF.